This entry describes one T cell receptor (beta chain). Trimming cost V 0 bases and J 6 bases, with 7 bases left between them. Looked up from germline, CDR1 is SGHRS and CDR2 is YFSETQ. The CDR3 spans 14 residues. Methods used by the authors: For nucleated cells, counts were estimated from reference gene primer amplification. Profiling relied on immunoSEQ multiplex PCR, and the TCRdb table lists in-frame clones only, not all of them. That table gives V, J and clone size, and the DNA gave D and trimming. The sample contains about 320,000 clones, almost 85% of which appear only once. The data derive from a study of blood T cell repertoires in COVID-19. Overall study context: The study drew acute and convalescent COVID-19 samples from the United States, Italy and Spain.

V usage is TRBV5-1 and J usage is TRBJ1-6; TRBD1 is a possible D gene (5 bases). Sequencing was performed on peripheral blood. This sequence originates from a human donor in a cohort sampled during active COVID-19. CDR3 amino acids: CASSLVGPNSPLHF. The CDR3 DNA reads as TGCGCCAGCAGCTTGGTGGGGCCTAATTCACCCCTCCACTTT.